The next 10 T cell receptor beta chains were all read from a single sample in a study of CXCR3-negative and CXCR3-positive naive CD8 T cells. Findings and limits, study-wide: When CXCR3-positive naive cells were set against CXCR3-negative naive cells, the former had more hydrophobic TRB CDR3s.

Each TRB cDNA library was prepared by 5' RACE (with UMI labels). TCRdb reprocessed the 5' RACE reads, with one entry per CDR3 protein and no DNA. This sample contains about 63,000 distinct CDR3 sequences. Antigens of these TCRs are unknown. Sequenced sample: naive CXCR3+ CD8+ T cells from blood. This sample's subset: CD45RO-CCR7+CD27+CD95- naive CD8+ T cells expressing CXCR3 (TNR3+). The receptors were gathered from a human donor in good health. Some clones in this sample may be carry-over from other donors' samples.

The rearrangement links TRBV25-1 to TRBJ2-7. Germline-derived CDR1 and CDR2 are MGHDK and SYGVNS. The CDR3 is 13 amino acids. The CDR3 protein is CASSESPSYEQYF.

V usage is TRBV7-9 and J usage is TRBJ2-1; TCRdb proposes TRBD2, but this gene call is untestable without DNA. The CDR3 totals 17 residues. The germline gives CDR1 SEHNR, CDR2 FQNEAQ (reference sequence). CDR3 amino acids: CASSRTSGSPSYNEQFF. Together with reference TRBV7-9 and TRBJ2-1, the CDR3 gives the full variable domain: DTGVSQNPRHKITKRGQNVTFRCDPISEHNRLYWYRQTLGQGPEFLTYFQNEAQLEKSRLLSDRFSAERPKGSFSTLEIQRTEQGDSAMYLCASSRTSGSPSYNEQFFGPGTRLTVL.

V gene TRBV5-4 combines with J gene TRBJ2-5; the D call from TCRdb, TRBD1, cannot be confirmed without DNA. Germline assignment: CDR1 SGHNT and CDR2 YYREEE (reference sequence). The CDR3 is made up of 14 amino acids. This CDR3 reads CASSSDTAGETQYF.

The V and J genes are TRBV10-3 and TRBJ1-1; TCRdb calls TRBD1, which cannot be checked without DNA. Germline values: CDR1 ENHRY, CDR2 SYGVKD. This CDR3 region has 12 residues. This chain's CDR3 is CAITDSNTEAFF.

The CDR3 sequence: CASSQTRDSFPNSPLHF. The chain has TRBV4-3 and TRBJ1-6; as DNA is missing, the TRBD1 call by TCRdb cannot be tested. Germline V lookup: CDR1 LGHNA, CDR2 YSLEER. CDR3 length: 17 residues.

The CDR3 sequence is CASGLPPFSEEKLFF. This chain connects TRBV12-5 to TRBJ1-4; TCRdb picks TRBD1, but there is no DNA to check that call. This CDR3 has 15 amino acids. Looked up from germline, CDR1 is LGHNT and CDR2 is FRNRAP.

The V call is TRBV28, the J call TRBJ2-5; TCRdb's D call, TRBD1, is unchecked because there is no DNA. The CDR3 is made up of 16 amino acids. Germline V gene data show CDR1 as MDHEN and CDR2 as SYDVKM. This chain's CDR3 is CASSFTQTGIQETQYF. Full variable domain (remainder filled in from reference TRBV28 and TRBJ2-5): DVKVTQSSRYLVKRTGEKVFLECVQDMDHENMFWYRQDPGLGLRLIYFSYDVKMKEKGDIPEGYSVSREKKERFSLILESASTNQTSMYLCASSFTQTGIQETQYFGPGTRLLVL.

The chain couples TRBV7-2 to TRBJ1-5. This CDR3 has 14 residues. Germline CDR1 is SGHTA and CDR2 is FQGNSA. The CDR3 protein is CASSLGAGNQPQHF.

The gene calls are TRBV29-1 and TRBJ2-7; TCRdb indicates TRBD2, and absent DNA this call remains unverified. Germline CDR1 SQVTM, CDR2 ANQGSEA. This CDR3 is 14 amino acids long. CDR3 region: CSVTPGLAYSEQYF.

The genes are TRBV7-6 and TRBJ2-7; as DNA is missing, the TRBD1 call by TCRdb cannot be tested. The CDR3 is 14 residues long. In germline, CDR1 is SGHVS, CDR2 FNYEAQ. The CDR3 reads CASSFGANPYEQYF.